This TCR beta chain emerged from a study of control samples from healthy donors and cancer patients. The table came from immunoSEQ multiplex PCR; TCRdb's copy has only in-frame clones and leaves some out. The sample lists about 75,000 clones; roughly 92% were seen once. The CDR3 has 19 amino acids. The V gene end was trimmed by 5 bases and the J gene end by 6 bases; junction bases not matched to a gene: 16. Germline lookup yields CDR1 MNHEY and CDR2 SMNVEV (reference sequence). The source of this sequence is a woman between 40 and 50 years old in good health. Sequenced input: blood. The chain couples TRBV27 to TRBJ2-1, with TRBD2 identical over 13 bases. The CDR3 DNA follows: TGTGCCAGCAGTCAAAGCCCGGGACTAGCGGGAAAAGGGTCCAATGAGCAGTTCTTC. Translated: CASSQSPGLAGKGSNEQFF.